This passage covers 15 T cell receptor beta chains from one sample sequenced in a study of regulatory T cells in long-lasting Graves disease. For TCR beta, libraries came from iRepertoire HTBI primers and Arm-PCR of CDR3 regions. A single record per CDR3 protein comes from TCRdb applying MiXCR to the multiplex PCR reads. The sample lists about 430,000 distinct CDR3 sequences, 15% occurring once. Indicated time point: newly diagnosed GD, antithyroid drugs for less than 3 months. With RNA extracted from PBMCs as input, the TCR library was made. The same sample was also studied in work on T cells in Graves' hyperthyroidism and ophthalmopathy.

This sample comprised peripheral blood mononuclear cells (PBMCs), obtained at new diagnosis, from a patient treated with antithyroid drugs. These receptors were obtained from a woman in her thirties or forties with Graves disease.

On this clonotype itself: With only one base between it and a far larger clone, this is likely a read error. The gene calls are TRBV7-2 and TRBJ2-3; maybe TRBD2 (5 bases). The CDR3 has 15 amino acids. The germline V gene encodes CDR1 SGHTA and CDR2 FQGNSA. CDR3 coding DNA: TGTGCCAGCAGCCCCTCCCAATCGGGTTGGGAGACCAAGTACTTC. This translates into CASSPSQSGWETKYF.

The chain combines TRBV9 with TRBJ2-1, with 9 bases fitting TRBD1. This CDR3 has 15 residues. The ends lost 3 bases at V and 4 bases at J; junction bases unmatched: 5. Germline V gene sequence: CDR1 SGDLS, CDR2 YYNGEE. The CDR3 nucleotides are TGTGCCAGCAGCGCGAGGGACAGGGATTACAATGAGCAGTTCTTC. Its translation: CASSARDRDYNEQFF.

This clonotype has at least ten counts. The chain couples TRBV4-3 to TRBJ2-5; TRBD2 is a possible D gene (7 bases). Germline V gene data show CDR1 as LGHNA and CDR2 as YSLEER. The CDR3 extends over 16 amino acids. V was clipped by 1 base and J by 9 bases, with 21 bases between them. In DNA form, the CDR3 reads TGCGCCAGCAGCCAAGGTGGGGGGGCAGACAACGGGGCCCAGTACTTC. Translating it yields CASSQGGGADNGAQYF.

This clonotype appeared a few times. The chain couples TRBV30 to TRBJ1-2; D call uncertain. The CDR3 loop spans 12 amino acids. Germline CDR1 GTSNPN, CDR2 SVGIG (reference sequence). V lost 8 bases to trimming and J lost 2 bases, with 12 bases between them. In DNA form, the CDR3 reads TGTGCCGGACGTAAGCCAAACTATGGCTACACCTTC. The encoded protein is CAGRKPNYGYTF. Complete variable domain (other parts from reference TRBV30 and TRBJ1-2): SQTIHQWPATLVQPVGSPLSLECTVEGTSNPNLYWYRQAAGRGLQLLFYSVGIGQISSEVPQNLSASRPQDRQFILSSKKLLLSDSGFYLCAGRKPNYGYTFGSGTRLTVV.

This clonotype was counted many times. The chain has TRBV19 and TRBJ2-7, with 12 positions matching TRBD2. This CDR3 spans 17 amino acids. Unmatched junction bases numbered 5, after V lost 0 bases and J lost 2 bases. Germline lookup yields CDR1 LNHDA and CDR2 SQIVND (reference sequence). The CDR3 DNA is TGTGCCAGTAGTATAGACAGGACTAGCGGGACGACCTACGAGCAGTACTTC. Translation: CASSIDRTSGTTYEQYF.

As regards this clonotype: The germline gene is not matched at one end of the junction; a read error may be the cause. This rearrangement joins TRBV6-5 to TRBJ2-3, with TRBD2 matching 10 bases. The V gene's germline CDR1 is MNHEY and CDR2 SVGAGI. The CDR3 totals 17 residues. The CDR3 nucleotides read TGCGCCAGCAGTCCCTCCCCAGCTAGCGGGAGTGGGGATACGCAGTATTTT. The encoded protein is CASSPSPASGSGDTQYF.

Ten or more counts support this clonotype. J is TRBJ2-5 and V is TRBV30; D is possibly TRBD1 (6 bases). Trimming took 1 base from V and 5 from J, leaving 14 bases between them. CDR3 length: 14 residues. Germline loops: CDR1 GTSNPN, CDR2 SVGIG (reference sequence). This CDR3 is CAWSETSTGETQYF. Here the CDR3 DNA reads TGTGCCTGGAGTGAAACATCCACAGGGGAGACCCAGTACTTC.

In this sample, this clonotype turned up many times. The chain employs TRBV12-3 or TRBV12-4 and TRBJ1-4, with unresolved D. V lost 4 bases and J 8 bases, leaving 8 bases between the germline ends. This CDR3 is built from 12 residues. CDR3 sequence: CASSSPREKLFF. The CDR3 DNA sequence: TGTGCCAGCAGTTCCCCCCGGGAAAAACTGTTTTTT.

This clonotype was counted many times. This chain connects TRBV4-1 to TRBJ1-2, with a weak D call TRBD1 (5 bases). The ends were cut back, 1 base at V and 8 bases at J, with 14 bases in the middle. Germline loops: CDR1 MGHRA, CDR2 YSYEKL. The CDR3 consists of 14 residues. CDR3 residues: CASSQGRGTGGYTF. DNA for the CDR3: TGCGCCAGCAGCCAAGGACGAGGGACGGGAGGCTACACCTTC.

This clonotype appeared a few times. V and J are TRBV19 and TRBJ1-1; D might be TRBD1 (6 bases). Trimming shortened V by 6 bases and J by 1 base, and 9 bases separated the two germline ends. The CDR3 spans 13 residues. In germline, CDR1 is LNHDA, CDR2 SQIVND (reference sequence). Here the CDR3 reads CASSMGQNTEAFF. CDR3 sequence (DNA): TGTGCCAGTAGCATGGGACAGAACACTGAAGCTTTCTTT.

This clonotype was seen at least ten times. The chain combines TRBV2 with TRBJ2-3; D assignment may be TRBD1 or TRBD2 (6 bases each). Germline loops: CDR1 SNHLY, CDR2 FYNNEI. V was cut by 6 bases and J by 0 bases, with 13 bases left in between. The CDR3 length is 15 residues. CDR3 bases: TGTGCCAGCAGGAGGGGGGAGGCAAGCACAGATACGCAGTATTTT. Encoded protein: CASRRGEASTDTQYF. The complete variable domain, with remaining parts taken from reference TRBV2 and TRBJ2-3, reads EPEVTQTPSHQVTQMGQEVILRCVPISNHLYFYWYRQILGQKVEFLVSFYNNEISEKSEIFDDQFSVERPDGSNFTLKIRSTKLEDSAMYFCASRRGEASTDTQYFGPGTRLTVL.

The rearrangement joins TRBV18 to TRBJ2-5, with 10 bases that match TRBD2. The CDR3 runs to 15 residues. Germline V gene data show CDR1 as KGHSH and CDR2 as LQKENI. V lost 3 bases to trimming and J lost 5 bases; unmatched junction nucleotides: 6. CDR3 residues: CASSPPSGSKETQYF. For the CDR3, the DNA is TGTGCCAGCTCACCCCCTAGCGGGAGTAAGGAGACCCAGTACTTC. The complete variable domain, with remaining parts taken from reference TRBV18 and TRBJ2-5, reads NAGVMQNPRHLVRRRGQEARLRCSPMKGHSHVYWYRQLPEEGLKFMVYLQKENIIDESGMPKERFSAEFPKEGPSILRIQQVVRGDSAAYFCASSPPSGSKETQYFGPGTRLLVL.

This clonotype was recorded a few times. The chain recombines TRBV18 with TRBJ1-4; D is uncertain. Per the germline V gene, CDR1 is KGHSH and CDR2 is LQKENI. This CDR3 comprises 13 residues. V lost 3 bases and J 8 bases, leaving 10 bases between the germline ends. The chain's CDR3 is CASSPGSGEKLFF. The CDR3 DNA reads as TGTGCCAGCTCACCGGGGAGTGGGGAAAAACTGTTTTTT. The full variable domain, its missing parts supplied by reference TRBV18 and TRBJ1-4, is NAGVMQNPRHLVRRRGQEARLRCSPMKGHSHVYWYRQLPEEGLKFMVYLQKENIIDESGMPKERFSAEFPKEGPSILRIQQVVRGDSAAYFCASSPGSGEKLFFGSGTQLSVL.

Comments on this clonotype: A read error is likely here: a far larger clone is one base away. CDR3 DNA sequence: TGTGCCAGCAGCTCTCTAGGGGGAGGACGCCAAGAGACCCAGTACTTC. Protein: CASSSLGGGRQETQYF. The rearrangement uses TRBV11-3 and TRBJ2-5; D is possibly TRBD1 or TRBD2 (6 bases each). Germline-derived CDR1 and CDR2 are SGHNT and YENEEA. There are 16 residues in the CDR3. V shed 4 bases and J shed 1 base, with 16 bases lying between them.

There are a few counts of this clonotype. The genes are TRBV2 and TRBJ2-1, with 11 bases that match TRBD2. Losses at the gene ends were 4 bases for V and 9 bases for J; bases not matched to a gene: 8. Germline V lookup: CDR1 SNHLY, CDR2 FYNNEI. The CDR3 length is 15 residues. The CDR3 region is CASSVVSGRAGEQFF. In nucleotides, the CDR3 is TGTGCCAGCAGTGTAGTTAGCGGGAGGGCCGGTGAGCAGTTCTTC.